The text below deals with one TCR beta chain. The antigen remains unidentified. The record originates from a study of T cell responses to AZD1222 COVID-19 vaccine. Broader study findings: White British people made up most donors, females outnumbered males, and clonal diversity was possibly underestimated. Two AZD1222 doses significantly raised spike-specific TCR breadth and depth over controls. Repertoire sampling was restricted to post-peak T cell response timepoints.

Germline V CDR1 and CDR2: SGDLS, YYNGEE. The ends were cut back, 1 base at V and 0 bases at J, with 24 bases in the middle. The CDR3 spans 20 residues. Clones were read by immunoSEQ multiplex PCR, and TCRdb kept only the in-frame ones, dropping some. The sample lists around 140,000 clones, about 90% occurring once. This sequence joins TRBV9 and TRBJ2-3, with D perhaps assigned TRBD1 or TRBD2 (5 bases each). The clonotype was recovered from an adult who received the MenACWY meningococcal vaccine as a control. Sequences were derived from peripheral blood, sampled 28 days after the second dose of the MenACWY control vaccine. CDR3 bases: TGTGCCAGCAGCGTACCAAAGGGGAACCGGGAACGTGAGAGCACAGATACGCAGTATTTT. This codes for CASSVPKGNRERESTDTQYF.